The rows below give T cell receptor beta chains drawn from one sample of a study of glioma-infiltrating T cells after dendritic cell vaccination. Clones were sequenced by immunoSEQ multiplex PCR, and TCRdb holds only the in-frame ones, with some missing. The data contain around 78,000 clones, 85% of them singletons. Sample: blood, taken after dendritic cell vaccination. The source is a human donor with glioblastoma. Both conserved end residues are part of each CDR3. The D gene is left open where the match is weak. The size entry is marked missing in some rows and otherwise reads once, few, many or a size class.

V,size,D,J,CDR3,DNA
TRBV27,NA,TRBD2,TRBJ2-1,CASSFPKLAGGPRDEQFF,TGTGCCAGCAGTTTTCCCAAACTAGCGGGAGGGCCTAGGGATGAGCAGTTCTTC
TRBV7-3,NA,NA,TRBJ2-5,CASSPFRGEETQYF,TGTGCCAGCAGCCCCTTCAGGGGGGAAGAGACCCAGTACTTC
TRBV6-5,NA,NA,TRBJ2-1,CASSYSKVREQFF,TGTGCCAGCAGTTACTCGAAAGTCAGGGAGCAGTTCTTC
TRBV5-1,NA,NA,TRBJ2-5,CASSLGGTPGVETQYF,TGCGCCAGCAGCTTAGGCGGGACTCCAGGTGTGGAGACCCAGTACTTC
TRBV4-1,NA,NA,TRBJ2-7,CASTREAAEPYEQYF,TGCGCCAGCACCCGAGAGGCAGCGGAACCCTACGAGCAGTACTTC
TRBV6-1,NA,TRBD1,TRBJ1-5,CASRGDRVSNQPQHF,TGTGCCAGCAGGGGGGACAGGGTGAGCAATCAGCCCCAGCATTTT
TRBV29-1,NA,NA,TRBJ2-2,CSALSPGPGELFF,TGCAGCGCCCTATCCCCAGGCCCCGGGGAGCTGTTTTTT
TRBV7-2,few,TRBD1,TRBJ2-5,CASSSGTVQETQYF,TGTGCCAGCAGCTCAGGGACAGTACAAGAGACCCAGTACTTC
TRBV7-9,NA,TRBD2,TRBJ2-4,CASSLARTSPIQYF,TGTGCCAGCAGCTTAGCGAGGACTAGTCCCATTCAGTACTTC
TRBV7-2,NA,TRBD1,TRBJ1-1,CASSTRTGGFGAFF,TGTGCCAGCAGCACCCGGACAGGGGGCTTTGGAGCTTTCTTT
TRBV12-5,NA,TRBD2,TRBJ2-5,CASAKTSGIETQYF,TGTGCTAGTGCCAAGACTAGCGGGATTGAGACCCAGTACTTC
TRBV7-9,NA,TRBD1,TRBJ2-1,CASSSGQGVHNEQFF,TGTGCCAGCAGCTCGGGACAGGGGGTCCACAATGAGCAGTTCTTC
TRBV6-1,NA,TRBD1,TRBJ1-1,CASSGGGGRNTEAFF,TGTGCCAGCAGTGGTGGAGGGGGCAGGAACACTGAAGCTTTCTTT
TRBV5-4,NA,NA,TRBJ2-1,CASRDQASSYNEQFF,TGTGCCAGCAGAGACCAAGCGAGCTCCTACAATGAGCAGTTCTTC
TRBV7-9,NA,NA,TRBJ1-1,CASSSRTEIMNTEAFF,TGTGCCAGCAGCTCGAGGACAGAAATAATGAACACTGAAGCTTTCTTT